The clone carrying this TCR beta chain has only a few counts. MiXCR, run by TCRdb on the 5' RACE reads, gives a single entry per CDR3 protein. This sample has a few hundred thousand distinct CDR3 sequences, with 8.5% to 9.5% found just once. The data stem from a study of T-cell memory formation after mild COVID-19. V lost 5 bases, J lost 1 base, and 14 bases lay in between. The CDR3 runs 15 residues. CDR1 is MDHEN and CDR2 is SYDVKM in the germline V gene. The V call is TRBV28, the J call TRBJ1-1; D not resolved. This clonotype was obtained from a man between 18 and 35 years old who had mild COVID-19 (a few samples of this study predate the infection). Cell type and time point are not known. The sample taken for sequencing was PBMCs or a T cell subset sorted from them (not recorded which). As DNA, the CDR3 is TGTGCCAGCAGTCCCCGCCGGGAGGAGAACACTGAAGCTTTCTTT. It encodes CASSPRREENTEAFF.